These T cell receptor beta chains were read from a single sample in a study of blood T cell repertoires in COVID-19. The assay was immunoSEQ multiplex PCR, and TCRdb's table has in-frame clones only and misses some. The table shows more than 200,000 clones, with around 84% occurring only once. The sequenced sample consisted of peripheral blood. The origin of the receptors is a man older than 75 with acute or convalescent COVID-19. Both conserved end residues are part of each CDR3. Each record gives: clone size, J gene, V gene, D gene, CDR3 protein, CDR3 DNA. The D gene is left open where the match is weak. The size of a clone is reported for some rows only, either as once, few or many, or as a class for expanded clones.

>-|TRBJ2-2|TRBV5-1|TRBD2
CASSPRTSGSTGELFF
TGCGCCAGCAGCCCACGGACTAGCGGGAGTACCGGGGAGCTGTTTTTT
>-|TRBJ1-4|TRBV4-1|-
CASSSPGTREKLFF
TGCGCCAGCAGCTCCCCCGGGACTAGGGAAAAACTGTTTTTT
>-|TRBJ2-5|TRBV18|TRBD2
CASSRLAGGPTRFQETQYF
TGTGCCAGCTCACGGCTAGCGGGAGGACCCACCAGGTTTCAAGAGACCCAGTACTTC
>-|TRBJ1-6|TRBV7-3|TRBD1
CASSLWDSNSPLHF
TGTGCCAGCAGTTTATGGGACAGTAATTCACCCCTCCACTTT
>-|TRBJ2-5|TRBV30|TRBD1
CAWSVGNRGREETQYF
TGTGCCTGGAGTGTAGGGAACAGGGGTCGGGAAGAGACCCAGTACTTC
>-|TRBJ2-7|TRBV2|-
CASSLEGYF
TGTGCCAGCAGTCTGGAGGGGTACTTC
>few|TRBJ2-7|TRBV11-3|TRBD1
CASSPGTGSYEQYF
TGTGCCAGCAGCCCTGGGACAGGGAGCTACGAGCAGTACTTC
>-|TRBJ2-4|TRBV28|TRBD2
CASTSGSTAKNIQYF
TGTGCCAGCACAAGCGGGAGTACGGCCAAAAACATTCAGTACTTC
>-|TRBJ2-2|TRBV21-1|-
CASSKELRVAGVHRKFTGELFF
TGTGCCAGCAGCAAAGAGTTGAGGGTAGCGGGAGTTCACCGGAAGTTCACCGGGGAGCTGTTTTTT
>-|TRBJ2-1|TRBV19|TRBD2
CASNRFGGSFIDEQFF
TGTGCCAGTAACCGGTTTGGCGGGAGTTTTATAGATGAGCAGTTCTTC
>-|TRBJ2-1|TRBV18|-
CASSPMAAPYNEQFF
TGTGCCAGCTCACCGATGGCTGCCCCTTACAATGAGCAGTTCTTC
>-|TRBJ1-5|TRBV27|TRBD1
CASRPMTGTSQPQHF
TGTGCCAGCAGGCCTATGACAGGGACCTCCCAGCCCCAGCATTTT
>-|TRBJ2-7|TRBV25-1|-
CASSGPTVGLGIHEQYF
TGTGCCAGCAGTGGGCCTACCGTGGGACTCGGGATTCACGAGCAGTACTTC
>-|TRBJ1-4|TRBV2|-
CASSGQNEKLFF
TGTGCCAGCAGCGGACAGAATGAAAAACTGTTTTTT
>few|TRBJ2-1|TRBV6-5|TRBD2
CASSRGGHNEQFF
TGTGCCAGCTCACGGGGGGGCCACAATGAGCAGTTCTTC
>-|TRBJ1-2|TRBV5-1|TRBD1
CASSLGQGGGYTF
TGCGCCAGCAGCCTAGGACAGGGGGGAGGCTACACCTTC
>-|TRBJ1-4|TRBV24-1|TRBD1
CATSEGQGAQEKLFF
TGTGCCACCAGTGAAGGACAGGGGGCGCAGGAAAAACTGTTTTTT
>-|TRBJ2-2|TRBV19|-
CASSHDTGELFF
TGTGCCAGTAGTCATGACACCGGGGAGCTGTTTTTT
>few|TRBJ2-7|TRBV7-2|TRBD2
CASSRGLAAYSYEQYF
TGTGCCAGCAGCCGGGGACTAGCCGCCTACTCCTACGAGCAGTACTTC
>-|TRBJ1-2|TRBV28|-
CASSLTQAGAGGYTF
TGTGCCAGCAGTTTAACCCAGGCAGGGGCGGGTGGCTACACCTTC
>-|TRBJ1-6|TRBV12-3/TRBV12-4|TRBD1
CASRGQGNSPLHF
TGTGCCAGCAGGGGACAGGGAAATTCACCCCTCCACTTT
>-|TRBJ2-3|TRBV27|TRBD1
CASSSGTETNTQYF
TGTGCCAGCAGTTCCGGGACAGAGACAAATACGCAGTATTTT
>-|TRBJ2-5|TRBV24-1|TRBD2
CATSDPFLAGGGETQYF
TGTGCCACCAGTGACCCTTTTTTAGCGGGAGGGGGAGAGACCCAGTACTTC
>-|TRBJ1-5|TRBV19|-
CASIVAVNSNQPQHF
TGTGCCAGTATTGTGGCAGTCAATAGCAATCAGCCCCAGCATTTT
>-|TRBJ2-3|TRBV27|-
CASIRGKGNTDTQYF
TGTGCCAGCATTCGGGGAAAGGGCAACACAGATACGCAGTATTTT
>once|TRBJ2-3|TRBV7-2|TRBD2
CASSLVSGLAQSTDTQYF
TGTGCCAGCAGCTTAGTGTCCGGACTAGCGCAGAGCACAGATACGCAGTATTTT
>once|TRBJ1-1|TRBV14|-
CASSLAGQGTEAFF
TGTGCCAGCAGCCTCGCAGGGCAAGGCACTGAAGCTTTCTTT
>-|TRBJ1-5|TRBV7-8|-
CASSPTGIQPQHF
TGTGCCAGCAGCCCTACAGGGATTCAGCCCCAGCATTTT
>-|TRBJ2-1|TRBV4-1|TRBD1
CASSQASWQHRGRYEQFF
TGCGCCAGCAGCCAAGCATCTTGGCAACACAGGGGGCGGTATGAGCAGTTCTTC
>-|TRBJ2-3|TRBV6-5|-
CAAESGNTDTQYF
TGTGCCGCAGAAAGCGGAAACACAGATACGCAGTATTTT
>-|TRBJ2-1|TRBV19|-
CASSIGGSRTYNEQFF
TGTGCCAGTAGTATCGGAGGGAGTCGAACCTACAATGAGCAGTTCTTC
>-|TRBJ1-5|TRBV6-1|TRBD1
CASSEDNRQGAYQPQHF
TGTGCCAGCAGTGAAGACAACCGACAGGGGGCATACCAGCCCCAGCATTTT
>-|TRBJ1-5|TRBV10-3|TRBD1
CAIRGQGSNQPQHF
TGTGCCATCAGGGGACAGGGGAGCAATCAGCCCCAGCATTTT
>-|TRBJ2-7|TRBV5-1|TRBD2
CASSKLAGGSHEQYF
TGCGCCAGCAGCAAACTAGCGGGAGGTAGCCACGAGCAGTACTTC
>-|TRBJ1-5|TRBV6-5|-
CASKKDQDQPQHF
TGTGCCAGCAAAAAAGATCAGGATCAGCCCCAGCATTTT
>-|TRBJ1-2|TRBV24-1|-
CATSEGYEGGYTF
TGTGCCACCAGTGAAGGATACGAGGGTGGCTACACCTTC
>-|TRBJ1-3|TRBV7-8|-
CASSLDSGGGNTIYF
TGTGCCAGCAGCTTAGACAGTGGCGGGGGAAACACCATATATTTT
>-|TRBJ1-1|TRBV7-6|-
CASSFQMNTEAFF
TGTGCCAGCAGCTTTCAGATGAACACTGAAGCTTTCTTT
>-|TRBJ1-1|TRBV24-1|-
CATMGSTTEAFF
TGTGCCACCATGGGCAGTACTACTGAAGCTTTCTTT
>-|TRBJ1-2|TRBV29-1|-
CSVLRLDSSDGGYTF
TGCAGCGTTCTCCGATTAGACAGCTCCGATGGAGGCTACACCTTC
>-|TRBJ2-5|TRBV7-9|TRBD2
CASSPGGQETQYF
TGTGCCAGCAGCCCGGGGGGCCAAGAGACCCAGTACTTC
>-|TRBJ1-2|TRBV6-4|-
CASRRGGASYTF
TGTGCCAGCAGGAGGGGGGGCGCGAGCTACACCTTC
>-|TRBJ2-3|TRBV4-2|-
CASSRGSTDTQYF
TGTGCCAGCAGTCGCGGGAGCACAGATACGCAGTATTTT
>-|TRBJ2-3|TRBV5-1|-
CASAPGQGTDTQYF
TGCGCCAGCGCCCCGGGACAAGGCACAGATACGCAGTATTTT
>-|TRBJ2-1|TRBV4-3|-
CASSQDYQVGNEQFF
TGCGCCAGCAGCCAAGATTACCAGGTGGGCAATGAGCAGTTCTTC
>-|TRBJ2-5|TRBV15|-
CATSRDLAGRETQYF
TGTGCCACCAGCAGAGATTTGGCAGGCCGAGAGACCCAGTACTTC
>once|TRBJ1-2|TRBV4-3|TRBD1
CASSQARTGSNYGYTF
TGCGCCAGCAGCCAAGCGCGGACAGGGTCAAACTATGGCTACACCTTC
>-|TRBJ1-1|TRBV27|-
CASSPTIRTEAFF
TGTGCCAGCAGTCCCACCATTCGGACTGAAGCTTTCTTT